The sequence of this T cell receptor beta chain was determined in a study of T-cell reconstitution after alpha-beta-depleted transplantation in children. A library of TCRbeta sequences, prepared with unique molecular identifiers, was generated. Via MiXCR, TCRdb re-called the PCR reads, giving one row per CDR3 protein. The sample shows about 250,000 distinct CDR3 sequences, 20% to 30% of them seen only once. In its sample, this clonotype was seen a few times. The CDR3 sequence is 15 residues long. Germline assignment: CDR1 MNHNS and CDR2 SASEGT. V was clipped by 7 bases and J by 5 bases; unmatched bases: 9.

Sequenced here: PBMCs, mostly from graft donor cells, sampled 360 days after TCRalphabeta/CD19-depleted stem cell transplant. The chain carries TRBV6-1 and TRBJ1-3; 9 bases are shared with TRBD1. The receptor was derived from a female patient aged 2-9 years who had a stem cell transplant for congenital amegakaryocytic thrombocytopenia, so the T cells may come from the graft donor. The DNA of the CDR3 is TGTGCCAGCAAGGGAACAGGGGGCGCACGAAACACCATATATTTT. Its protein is CASKGTGGARNTIYF.